Below are 27 T cell receptor beta chains sequenced from a single sample in a study of shared clonotypes between healthy human individuals. Method: immunoSEQ multiplex PCR; TCRdb's copy keeps in-frame clones and lacks some. The sample holds over 1.4 million clones, roughly 96% seen once. The sample taken for sequencing was naive CD4+ T cells sorted from blood. Subset indicated: CD45RA+ positively selected. The receptors here all came from a young man in good health.

The V call is TRBV20-1, the J call TRBJ2-7; D is uncertain. Germline V gene data show CDR1 as DFQATT and CDR2 as SNEGSKA (reference sequence). The CDR3 is 11 residues long. Trimming left V 6 bases short and J 0 bases short, with 6 bases between. This CDR3 is CSAAISYEQYF. CDR3 in DNA: TGCAGTGCGGCGATCTCCTACGAGCAGTACTTC.

A few counts support this clone. Within the sample, other DNA sequences also encode this same CDR3. The chain combines TRBV5-1 with TRBJ2-7, with 7 bases fitting TRBD2. The CDR3 covers 15 residues. CDR1 is SGHRS and CDR2 is YFSETQ in the germline V gene. The trim removed 4 bases at V and 1 base at J, leaving 8 bases unmatched. CDR3 residues: CASSLLAGASYEQYF. CDR3 bases: TGCGCCAGCAGCCTGCTTGCGGGAGCATCCTACGAGCAGTACTTC. The entire variable domain, with the rest obtained from reference TRBV5-1 and TRBJ2-7, is as follows: KAGVTQTPRYLIKTRGQQVTLSCSPISGHRSVSWYQQTPGQGLQFLFEYFSETQRNKGNFPGRFSGRQFSNSRSEMNVSTLELGDSALYLCASSLLAGASYEQYFGPGTRLTVT.

Worth noting for this clone: The junction does not match germline at one end; this may be a read error. This chain uses TRBV5-1 with TRBJ2-7, with 9 nucleotides matching TRBD1. The CDR3 is 13 amino acids. Germline lookup yields CDR1 SGHRS and CDR2 YFSETQ. The CDR3 DNA sequence: TGCGCCAGCAGCGCCGGGACAGGGTACTACGGGGACTTC. Translated: CASSAGTGYYGDF.

This clone has a single count. V gene TRBV4-1 combines with J gene TRBJ2-5, with D perhaps matching TRBD2 (6 bases). In germline, CDR1 is MGHRA, CDR2 YSYEKL. The CDR3 runs 16 residues. V dropped 4 bases and J dropped 0 bases, with 15 bases sitting between them. CDR3 nucleotides: TGCGCCAGCAGCCCTCTCGGGAGCGCGAACCAAGAGACCCAGTACTTC. This encodes CASSPLGSANQETQYF.

The genes are TRBV6-8 and TRBJ2-2, with D perhaps matching TRBD1 (6 bases). CDR1 and CDR2 (germline): MNHGY, SAAAGT. This CDR3 is built from 14 residues. Between the trimmed V and J ends, which lost 6 bases and 4 bases, there was a span of 12 bases. The CDR3 region has the DNA TGTGCCAGCAGCCCAGGGGTTGGCACCGGGGAGCTGTTTTTT. Its translation: CASSPGVGTGELFF.

J is TRBJ2-2 and V is TRBV6-1; no firm D call. The germline gives CDR1 MNHNS, CDR2 SASEGT. Trimming removed 1 base at V and 4 bases at J, with 13 bases between. CDR3 length equals 16 residues. CDR3 nucleotide sequence: TGTGCCAGCAGTGAAGTTCTTTGGACCACCACCGGGGAGCTGTTTTTT. Translation gives CASSEVLWTTTGELFF.

The chain recombines TRBV5-1 with TRBJ2-3; 7 positions match TRBD2. Per germline, CDR1 SGHRS and CDR2 YFSETQ. The J segment lost 0 bases and the V segment lost 5 bases, leaving 6 bases of the junction unmatched. The CDR3 runs 15 residues. The CDR3 sequence: CASSWEGRSTDTQYF. The CDR3 nucleotides are TGCGCCAGCAGTTGGGAGGGCCGTAGCACAGATACGCAGTATTTT.

The genes are TRBV5-4 and TRBJ2-7, with 7 bases matching TRBD2. CDR3 length: 14 amino acids. V lost 4 bases, J lost 0 bases, and 4 bases stayed unmatched. From germline, CDR1 is SGHNT and CDR2 YYREEE (reference sequence). CDR3 region: CASSREASSYEQYF. In nucleotides, the CDR3 is TGTGCCAGCAGCCGGGAGGCGTCCTCCTACGAGCAGTACTTC.

The genes are TRBV5-1 and TRBJ2-2, with 10 nucleotides matching TRBD2. Germline CDR1 is SGHRS and CDR2 is YFSETQ. The CDR3 consists of 19 residues. V lost 1 base, J lost 7 bases, and 16 bases stayed unmatched. Written as DNA, the CDR3 is TGCGCCAGCAGCTTGTTAGGTTTAACAGCGGGAGGGCCCGGCGGGGAGCTGTTTTTT. As protein: CASSLLGLTAGGPGGELFF. Looking up the rest from reference TRBV5-1 and TRBJ2-2 gives the full variable domain: KAGVTQTPRYLIKTRGQQVTLSCSPISGHRSVSWYQQTPGQGLQFLFEYFSETQRNKGNFPGRFSGRQFSNSRSEMNVSTLELGDSALYLCASSLLGLTAGGPGGELFFGEGSRLTVL.

The CDR3 here is CASSLEASGRHTSYNEQFF. The CDR3 DNA sequence: TGTGCCAGCAGCTTGGAAGCTAGCGGGAGGCATACCTCCTACAATGAGCAGTTCTTC. This chain joins TRBV5-4 and TRBJ2-1; TRBD2 agrees at 11 bases. V was pared by 0 bases and J by 0 bases, with 8 bases of the junction left unmatched. CDR1 is SGHNT and CDR2 is YYREEE in the germline V gene (reference sequence). The CDR3 is 19 amino acids.

The chain links TRBV5-4 to TRBJ2-7; D not resolved. Germline CDR1 SGHNT, CDR2 YYREEE (reference sequence). V lost 2 bases and J 0 bases, leaving 6 bases between the germline ends. This CDR3 contains 13 residues. DNA for the CDR3: TGTGCCAGCAGCTTAGGCTACTCCTACGAGCAGTACTTC. As protein: CASSLGYSYEQYF.

The chain uses TRBV10-2 and TRBJ2-1; perhaps TRBD1 as D (6 bases). The germline V gene has CDR1 WSHSY and CDR2 SAAADI. Trimming left V 6 bases short and J 8 bases short, with 11 bases between. The CDR3 is made up of 12 amino acids. The CDR3 protein is CASRQGVHEQFF. The DNA for the CDR3 is TGCGCCAGCAGACAGGGTGTGCATGAGCAGTTCTTC.

The chain is built from TRBV19 and TRBJ2-7, with D unclear. The germline gives CDR1 LNHDA, CDR2 SQIVND (reference sequence). The CDR3 runs to 14 residues. V shed 3 bases and J shed 3 bases, with 12 bases lying between them. As DNA, the CDR3 is TGTGCCAGTAGTATCGGCCAGGTTAGCTACGAGCAGTACTTC. This translates into CASSIGQVSYEQYF.

The count of this clone is one. Written as DNA, the CDR3 is TGTGCCAGCAGTCCCCCCCCAACGCCGACGGCGCAGTATTTT. It specifies CASSPPPTPTAQYF. The gene calls are TRBV28 and TRBJ2-3, with D hard to call. V lost 5 bases to trimming and J lost 10 bases, with 19 bases between them. The CDR3 has 14 residues. Per the germline V gene, CDR1 is MDHEN and CDR2 is SYDVKM. Full variable domain (outside the CDR3, taken from reference TRBV28 and TRBJ2-3): DVKVTQSSRYLVKRTGEKVFLECVQDMDHENMFWYRQDPGLGLRLIYFSYDVKMKEKGDIPEGYSVSREKKERFSLILESASTNQTSMYLCASSPPPTPTAQYFGPGTRLTVL.

The table lists this clone with a count of one. This chain links TRBV11-2 with TRBJ2-3; D call uncertain. The CDR3 has 15 residues. Trimming removed 6 bases at V and 1 base at J, with 14 bases between. Germline V gene sequence: CDR1 SGHAT, CDR2 FQNNGV. The DNA of the CDR3 is TGTGCCAGCAGGCGAGCCTGGGATGGCACAGATACGCAGTATTTT. It encodes CASRRAWDGTDTQYF.

The chain uses TRBV6-1 and TRBJ2-1; maybe TRBD1 (6 bases). V lost 7 bases and J 5 bases, leaving 15 bases between the germline ends. CDR3 length equals 14 residues. Germline V CDR1 and CDR2: MNHNS, SASEGT. This CDR3 is CASIIGGTNNEQFF. The CDR3 DNA sequence: TGTGCCAGCATTATTGGGGGCACGAACAATGAGCAGTTCTTC.

The chain has TRBV6-5 and TRBJ2-1, with D hard to call. V was clipped by 7 bases and J by 6 bases, with 16 bases between them. The CDR3 consists of 14 residues. Germline assignment: CDR1 MNHEY and CDR2 SVGAGI. The CDR3 region has the DNA TGTGCCAGCAATTTATTTATGGGTAGCAATGAGCAGTTCTTC. Protein sequence: CASNLFMGSNEQFF.

The chain is built from TRBV4-3 and TRBJ2-1; perhaps TRBD2 as D (6 bases). Germline V lookup: CDR1 LGHNA, CDR2 YSLEER. The V end lost 0 bases, the J end lost 3 bases, and 15 bases lay between the germline ends. The CDR3 consists of 17 residues. The CDR3 region has the DNA TGCGCCAGCAGCCAAGATGGGCGTAGCGGCCTCTACAATGAGCAGTTCTTC. It encodes CASSQDGRSGLYNEQFF.

The rearrangement uses TRBV28 and TRBJ1-5, with TRBD1 as a possible D gene (6 bases). CDR1 MDHEN and CDR2 SYDVKM come from the germline V gene. The CDR3 contains 16 residues. V was cut by 4 bases and J by 6 bases, with 19 bases left in between. CDR3 nucleotides: TGTGCCAGCAGTTCGAGAGGTACAGGGCGTGGTCAGCCCCAGCATTTT. It translates to CASSSRGTGRGQPQHF.

In the case of this clone: The sample holds other DNA sequences that translate to the same CDR3. The gene calls are TRBV5-1 and TRBJ2-7; D tentatively reads TRBD1 or TRBD2 (5 bases each). The V and J ends lost 0 bases and 0 bases respectively, with 7 bases between them. CDR1 is SGHRS, CDR2 YFSETQ, per germline. CDR3 length: 14 amino acids. The CDR3 spells CASSLGGDSYEQYF. CDR3 coding DNA: TGCGCCAGCAGCTTGGGAGGGGACTCCTACGAGCAGTACTTC. Based on the CDR3 plus reference TRBV5-1 and TRBJ2-7, the full variable domain is KAGVTQTPRYLIKTRGQQVTLSCSPISGHRSVSWYQQTPGQGLQFLFEYFSETQRNKGNFPGRFSGRQFSNSRSEMNVSTLELGDSALYLCASSLGGDSYEQYFGPGTRLTVT.

The chain joins TRBV14 to TRBJ2-1; 10 nucleotides line up with TRBD2. V shed 1 base and J 5 bases; nucleotides not matched to a gene: 14. This CDR3 has 19 residues. CDR1 is SGHDN, CDR2 FVKESK, per germline. CDR3 nucleotide sequence: TGTGCCAGCAGCCAAGTTGTTTGGCTAGCGGGAGTTTTCCACAATGAGCAGTTCTTC. This encodes CASSQVVWLAGVFHNEQFF.

The chain is built from TRBV2 and TRBJ2-5; D perhaps matches TRBD2 (6 bases). The CDR3 sequence is 13 residues long. Germline assignment: CDR1 SNHLY and CDR2 FYNNEI. The germline V and J ends were trimmed by 9 bases and 5 bases, with 16 bases remaining between them. This CDR3 reads CASEEGLAETQYF. The CDR3 bases are TGTGCCAGTGAAGAAGGGCTAGCGGAGACCCAGTACTTC.

The chain recombines TRBV9 with TRBJ2-3, with D perhaps TRBD2 (5 bases). V was trimmed by 2 bases and J by 1 base, leaving 11 bases between them. Germline V gene sequence: CDR1 SGDLS, CDR2 YYNGEE. This CDR3 comprises 15 residues. Here the CDR3 reads CASSVASSGTDTQYF. The CDR3 DNA is TGTGCCAGCAGCGTGGCTAGCTCAGGCACAGATACGCAGTATTTT.

The chain couples TRBV7-6 to TRBJ2-7; 7 bases are shared with TRBD2. The CDR3 spans 13 residues. V lost 6 bases to trimming and J lost 3 bases; unmatched junction nucleotides: 5. CDR1 and CDR2 (germline): SGHVS, FNYEAQ. The CDR3 sequence: CASSSGLVYEQYF. CDR3 nucleotide sequence: TGTGCCAGCAGTTCCGGACTAGTCTACGAGCAGTACTTC.

The chain links TRBV10-3 to TRBJ2-3, with no clear D. Trimming removed 3 bases at V and 2 bases at J, with 12 bases between. Per germline, CDR1 ENHRY and CDR2 SYGVKD. CDR3 length: 15 residues. The CDR3 DNA sequence: TGTGCCATCAGTGAAGGCAGGCTCTACACAGATACGCAGTATTTT. Its protein product is CAISEGRLYTDTQYF.

The CDR3 sequence: CASSFRAEPYEQYF. CDR3 nucleotide sequence: TGTGCCAGCAGCTTCCGAGCGGAACCCTACGAGCAGTACTTC. This sequence joins TRBV5-5 and TRBJ2-7; tentative D call: TRBD2 (5 bases). CDR1 is SGHKS, CDR2 YYEKEE, per germline (reference sequence). This CDR3 is 14 amino acids long. V was pared by 2 bases and J by 2 bases, with 11 bases between.

The chain links TRBV28 to TRBJ2-7; D unresolved. This CDR3 spans 12 amino acids. V dropped 4 bases and J dropped 5 bases, with 9 bases sitting between them. Germline CDR1 reads MDHEN; CDR2 reads SYDVKM. CDR3 in amino acids: CASSSDMNEQYF. CDR3 nucleotide sequence: TGTGCCAGCAGTTCCGATATGAACGAGCAGTACTTC.